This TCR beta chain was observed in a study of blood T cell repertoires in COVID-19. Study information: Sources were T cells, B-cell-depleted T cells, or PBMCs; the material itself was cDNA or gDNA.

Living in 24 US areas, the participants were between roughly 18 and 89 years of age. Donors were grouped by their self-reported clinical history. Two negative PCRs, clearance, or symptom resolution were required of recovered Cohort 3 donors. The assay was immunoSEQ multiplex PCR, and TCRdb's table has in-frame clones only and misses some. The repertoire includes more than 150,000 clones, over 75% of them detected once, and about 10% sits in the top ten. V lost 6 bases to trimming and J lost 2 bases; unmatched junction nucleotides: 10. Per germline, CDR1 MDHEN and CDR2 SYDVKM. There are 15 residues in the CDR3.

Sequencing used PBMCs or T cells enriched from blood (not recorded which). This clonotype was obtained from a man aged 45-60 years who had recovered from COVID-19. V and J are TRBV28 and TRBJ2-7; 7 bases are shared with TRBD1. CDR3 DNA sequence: TGTGCCAGCAGACCACCCGGGACAGAAACCTACGAGCAGTACTTC. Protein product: CASRPPGTETYEQYF. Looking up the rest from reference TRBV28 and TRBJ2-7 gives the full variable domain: DVKVTQSSRYLVKRTGEKVFLECVQDMDHENMFWYRQDPGLGLRLIYFSYDVKMKEKGDIPEGYSVSREKKERFSLILESASTNQTSMYLCASRPPGTETYEQYFGPGTRLTVT.